This T cell receptor beta chain was found in a study of blood T cell repertoires in COVID-19. Clones were read by immunoSEQ multiplex PCR, and TCRdb kept only the in-frame ones, dropping some. Here the sample spans fewer than 250,000 clones, approximately 89% being singletons. CDR1 and CDR2 from the germline V gene are LGHNA and YNFKEQ. The CDR3 has 15 amino acids. J lost 6 bases, V lost 3 bases, and 7 bases had no gene match. The sample comprised PBMCs or T cells enriched from blood (not recorded which). The gene calls are TRBV4-2 and TRBJ2-7, with 11 nucleotides matching TRBD1. The clonotype comes from a woman in her thirties who had been exposed to COVID-19. The CDR3 sequence: CASSQPGQGVFEQYF. As DNA, the CDR3 is TGTGCCAGCAGCCAGCCGGGACAGGGGGTCTTCGAGCAGTACTTC.